A single sample is the source of the 15 T cell receptor beta chains below, sequenced in a study of blood T cell repertoires in COVID-19. The table came from immunoSEQ multiplex PCR; TCRdb's copy has only in-frame clones and leaves some out. The profile shows around 310,000 clones, around 91% of them singletons. The sequenced sample consisted of peripheral blood. The source of these receptors is a woman aged 35 to 49 with COVID-19, enrolled during active disease.

This clone was found once. In nucleotides, the CDR3 is TGTGCCAGCAGCCAACGCGACAACTCCTACGAGCAGTACTTC. Its protein product is CASSQRDNSYEQYF. The chain recombines TRBV14 with TRBJ2-7, with D unresolved. Trimming left V 2 bases short and J 0 bases short, with 8 bases between. The CDR3 is 14 amino acids. Per germline, CDR1 SGHDN and CDR2 FVKESK.

In this sample, this clone turned up a few times. CDR3 sequence: CASSEGLAGAASSYEQYF. The CDR3 DNA reads TGTGCCAGCAGTGAGGGACTAGCGGGGGCCGCCAGCTCCTACGAGCAGTACTTC. The chain couples TRBV6-1 to TRBJ2-7; 14 bases agree with TRBD2. The CDR3 covers 18 residues. The V gene's germline CDR1 is MNHNS and CDR2 SASEGT. V was clipped by 3 bases and J by 0 bases; unmatched bases: 7.

V usage is TRBV5-1 and J usage is TRBJ1-1; D unclear. Trimming left V 2 bases short and J 5 bases short, with 10 bases between. CDR3 length: 13 amino acids. Germline loops: CDR1 SGHRS, CDR2 YFSETQ. This CDR3 reads CASSFTGRTEAFF. The CDR3 DNA follows: TGCGCCAGCAGCTTTACCGGGAGGACTGAAGCTTTCTTT.

This clone has only one observation. This chain joins TRBV7-2 and TRBJ1-2; D is ambiguous. This CDR3 is 15 amino acids long. Germline values: CDR1 SGHTA, CDR2 FQGNSA. Trimming removed 4 bases at V and 4 bases at J, with 16 bases between. DNA for the CDR3: TGTGCCAGCAGCTCCTGGACTATGACGGGCTATGGCTACACCTTC. Translating it yields CASSSWTMTGYGYTF.

This chain uses TRBV9 with TRBJ2-7; the match to TRBD1 covers 9 bases. The CDR3 length is 13 residues. J lost 6 bases, V lost 3 bases, and 4 bases had no gene match. In germline, CDR1 is SGDLS, CDR2 YYNGEE. The CDR3 loop reads CASSGGTGFEQYF. The CDR3 DNA reads TGTGCCAGCAGCGGAGGGACAGGGTTCGAGCAGTACTTC.

This clone showed up just once. The sample carries other DNA sequences with the same CDR3. V usage is TRBV2 and J usage is TRBJ1-1; the D is unclear. This CDR3 is 13 amino acids long. V dropped 2 bases and J dropped 4 bases, with 8 bases sitting between them. The germline CDR1 and CDR2 sequences are SNHLY and FYNNEI. The CDR3: CASSESRGTEAFF. In nucleotides, the CDR3 is TGTGCCAGCAGTGAAAGCAGAGGCACTGAAGCTTTCTTT.

The genes are TRBV27 and TRBJ1-6; D may be TRBD1 (5 bases). Germline V gene lookup returns CDR1 MNHEY and CDR2 SMNVEV (reference sequence). V lost 2 bases to trimming and J lost 9 bases, with 20 bases between them. The CDR3 spans 17 residues. CDR3 residues: CASSLSSSGGGLSPLHF. In nucleotides, the CDR3 is TGTGCCAGCAGTTTAAGCAGTTCGGGGGGAGGGCTTTCACCCCTCCACTTT.

Comment on this clone: At the DNA level, this CDR3 is encoded by other sequences in the same sample as well. The rearrangement uses TRBV7-2 and TRBJ1-1, with D unclear. Germline CDR1 SGHTA, CDR2 FQGNSA. The V and J ends lost 3 bases and 0 bases respectively, with 5 bases between them. This CDR3 contains 13 residues. CDR3 sequence: CASSFTVNTEAFF. Here the CDR3 DNA reads TGTGCCAGCAGCTTTACAGTGAACACTGAAGCTTTCTTT.

V usage is TRBV5-4 and J usage is TRBJ2-5; 7 bases agree with TRBD1. CDR1 is SGHNT and CDR2 is YYREEE in the germline V gene (reference sequence). Losses at the gene ends were 4 bases for V and 2 bases for J; bases not matched to a gene: 8. The CDR3 is made up of 15 amino acids. CDR3 nucleotide sequence: TGTGCCAGCAGCACCCCGACAGGGACGCAAGAGACCCAGTACTTC. The encoded protein is CASSTPTGTQETQYF. The full variable domain, in which reference TRBV5-4 and TRBJ2-5 provide the parts outside the CDR3, is ETGVTQSPTHLIKTRGQQVTLRCSSQSGHNTVSWYQQALGQGPQFIFQYYREEENGRGNFPPRFSGLQFPNYSSELNVNALELDDSALYLCASSTPTGTQETQYFGPGTRLLVL.

Note on this clone: Other DNA sequences in the same sample also yield this CDR3. This sequence joins TRBV27 and TRBJ2-7; D uncertain. The ends were cut back, 4 bases at V and 4 bases at J, with 5 bases in the middle. Germline V gene lookup returns CDR1 MNHEY and CDR2 SMNVEV (reference sequence). CDR3 length: 11 amino acids. The CDR3 loop is CASSSSYEQYF. The CDR3 DNA sequence: TGTGCCAGCAGTTCTTCTTACGAGCAGTACTTC.

The chain joins TRBV5-1 to TRBJ1-1; D unresolved. Germline V CDR1 and CDR2: SGHRS, YFSETQ. Trimming left V 4 bases short and J 7 bases short, with 26 bases between. CDR3 size: 17 residues. The CDR3 sequence: CASSPQPAGKILSEAFF. CDR3 nucleotide sequence: TGCGCCAGCAGCCCACAACCGGCAGGCAAAATTCTCAGTGAAGCTTTCTTT.

The rearrangement links TRBV27 to TRBJ1-6; no reliable D call. Trimming pared 5 bases from V and 10 bases from J, leaving 15 bases between. The CDR3 has 14 residues. Per germline, CDR1 MNHEY and CDR2 SMNVEV (reference sequence). The DNA for the CDR3 is TGTGCCAGCAGTCCCCTGGGCGTAAGGTCACCCCTCCACTTT. It specifies CASSPLGVRSPLHF.

The V and J genes are TRBV12-3 or TRBV12-4 and TRBJ1-5; D ambiguous. V dropped 4 bases and J dropped 5 bases, with 6 bases sitting between them. The length of the CDR3 is 12 residues. Here the CDR3 DNA reads TGTGCCAGCAGTTCCCGTTATCAGCCCCAGCATTTT. Protein: CASSSRYQPQHF.

The DNA for the CDR3 is TGTGCCAGCAGCCCACCTACTGGACTAGGTGAAGAGACCCAGTACTTC. Translated: CASSPPTGLGEETQYF. J is TRBJ2-5 and V is TRBV7-9; 7 positions match TRBD2. The germline V gene encodes CDR1 SEHNR and CDR2 FQNEAQ (reference sequence). This CDR3 contains 16 residues. Trimming at V came to 5 bases and at J to 3 bases, leaving 12 bases not matched to a gene.

The V gene is TRBV20-1, the J gene TRBJ1-1, with D possibly being TRBD1 (6 bases). V lost 3 bases, J lost 6 bases, and 14 bases lay in between. The CDR3 contains 13 residues. Germline CDR1 DFQATT, CDR2 SNEGSKA (reference sequence). The CDR3 region has the DNA TGCAGTGCTAGTAATGCGCGGACAGCTGAAGCTTTCTTT. Amino acid sequence: CSASNARTAEAFF.